What follows are 17 T cell receptor beta chains derived from one specimen sequenced in a study of blood T cell repertoires in COVID-19. Profiling relied on immunoSEQ multiplex PCR, and the TCRdb table lists in-frame clones only, not all of them. The sample yields 210,000 or so clones, around 86% seen once. Sequences were obtained from peripheral blood. These receptors were taken from a man aged 35 to 55 with acute or convalescent COVID-19.

The rearrangement uses TRBV19 and TRBJ2-6, with D possibly TRBD2 on 6 matching bases. CDR3 length equals 16 residues. Trimming shortened V by 0 bases and J by 0 bases, and 6 bases separated the two germline ends. Germline CDR1 LNHDA, CDR2 SQIVND (reference sequence). CDR3 region: CASSIDSGSGANVLTF. Here the CDR3 DNA reads TGTGCCAGTAGTATAGATAGCGGCTCTGGGGCCAACGTCCTGACTTTC.

The CDR3 here is CASSLERQGGREQYF. The CDR3 coding sequence is TGCGCCAGCAGCTTGGAACGGCAGGGGGGACGCGAGCAGTACTTC. This chain uses TRBV5-1 with TRBJ2-7, with D possibly being TRBD1 (7 bases). The CDR3 spans 15 residues. With 0 bases removed from V and 6 bases from J, the gap between germline ends came to 16 bases. The germline gives CDR1 SGHRS, CDR2 YFSETQ.

The chain carries TRBV19 and TRBJ1-4; D is perhaps TRBD1 (5 bases). V lost 2 bases to trimming and J lost 7 bases, with 11 bases between them. The CDR3 has 14 amino acids. Looked up from germline, CDR1 is LNHDA and CDR2 is SQIVND (reference sequence). The CDR3: CASSIRGFGEKLFF. CDR3 in DNA: TGTGCCAGTAGTATAAGGGGTTTCGGTGAAAAACTGTTTTTT.

The chain links TRBV11-2 to TRBJ1-4, with a weak D call TRBD1 (5 bases). The CDR3 extends over 18 amino acids. Germline loops: CDR1 SGHAT, CDR2 FQNNGV. V lost 1 base and J lost 0, with 15 bases in between. CDR3 amino acids: CASSLGPLGQATNEKLFF. The CDR3 region has the DNA TGTGCCAGCAGCTTAGGCCCCCTGGGGCAGGCAACTAATGAAAAACTGTTTTTT.

This chain uses TRBV4-2 with TRBJ2-7; D is tentatively TRBD1 or TRBD2 (9 bases each). The V end lost 2 bases, the J end lost 4 bases, and 27 bases lay between the germline ends. Germline CDR1 reads LGHNA; CDR2 reads YNFKEQ. The CDR3 runs 19 residues. The CDR3: CASSQTDRGILAGMYEQYF. The CDR3 nucleotides are TGTGCCAGCAGCCAAACGGACAGGGGAATACTAGCGGGCATGTACGAGCAGTACTTC.

This sequence joins TRBV10-2 and TRBJ1-4; 7 bases are shared with TRBD1. The CDR3 runs 13 residues. Germline values: CDR1 WSHSY, CDR2 SAAADI. The V segment lost 6 bases and the J segment 8 bases; nucleotides outside the gene matches: 6. In DNA form, the CDR3 reads TGCGCCAGCAGAGCCGGGACAGCCGAAAAACTGTTTTTT. It is translated as CASRAGTAEKLFF.

This clone has more than one count but fewer than ten. The J gene is TRBJ1-1, the V gene TRBV7-9; the D is unclear. Trimming removed 5 bases from V and 7 bases from J, with 20 bases in between. The CDR3 length is 15 residues. Germline assignment: CDR1 SEHNR and CDR2 FQNEAQ (reference sequence). CDR3 sequence (DNA): TGTGCCAGCAGCCACCCATGGTACAGAAGCCATGAAGCTTTCTTT. Translation gives CASSHPWYRSHEAFF. Combining the CDR3 with reference TRBV7-9 and TRBJ1-1 gives the whole variable domain DTGVSQNPRHKITKRGQNVTFRCDPISEHNRLYWYRQTLGQGPEFLTYFQNEAQLEKSRLLSDRFSAERPKGSFSTLEIQRTEQGDSAMYLCASSHPWYRSHEAFFGQGTRLTVV.

V is TRBV19 and J is TRBJ2-7; 9 nucleotides agree with TRBD1. The CDR3 consists of 15 residues. V lost 1 base, J lost 4 bases, and 5 bases stayed unmatched. Germline V gene lookup returns CDR1 LNHDA and CDR2 SQIVND (reference sequence). Written as DNA, the CDR3 is TGTGCCAGTAGTATAGCCGGGACAGGGTATTACGAGCAGTACTTC. It translates to CASSIAGTGYYEQYF.

V usage is TRBV30 and J usage is TRBJ1-2; no clear D gene. CDR3 length equals 12 residues. CDR1 is GTSNPN, CDR2 SVGIG, per germline (reference sequence). Between the trimmed V and J ends, which lost 4 bases and 6 bases, there was a span of 12 bases. CDR3 in amino acids: CAWITGRDGYTF. DNA for the CDR3: TGTGCCTGGATAACGGGTCGGGATGGCTACACCTTC.

CDR3 amino acids: CASSPSGGEGEKLFF. In DNA, the CDR3 is TGTGCCAGCAGTCCCTCGGGAGGGGAAGGTGAAAAACTGTTTTTT. This chain links TRBV6-5 with TRBJ1-4, with TRBD1 as a possible D gene (5 bases). The length of the CDR3 is 15 residues. Germline values: CDR1 MNHEY, CDR2 SVGAGI. Trimming took off 5 bases at V and 7 bases at J, with 17 bases between the two ends.

CDR3 sequence reads: CSVEPWDSQETQYF. CDR3 DNA: TGCAGCGTTGAACCGTGGGACAGTCAAGAGACCCAGTACTTC. The chain recombines TRBV29-1 with TRBJ2-5; 7 bases line up with TRBD1. From germline, CDR1 is SQVTM and CDR2 ANQGSEA. After removal of 2 bases from V and 2 bases from J, the junction contained 5 bases not matched to a gene. The CDR3 runs to 14 residues.

This clone was detected only a few times. Here the CDR3 reads CASSRAGGSNQPQHF. The CDR3 DNA reads as TGTGCCAGTAGTAGGGCAGGGGGTAGCAATCAGCCCCAGCATTTT. The chain couples TRBV19 to TRBJ1-5, with 7 bases fitting TRBD1. With 4 bases clipped from V and 0 bases from J, the junction kept 3 bases outside the gene matches. Germline lookup yields CDR1 LNHDA and CDR2 SQIVND (reference sequence). The CDR3 runs to 15 residues.

The chain has TRBV19 and TRBJ1-2; 9 bases fit TRBD1. With V trimmed by 5 bases and J by 8 bases, 9 bases remained unmatched. There are 14 residues in the CDR3. In germline, CDR1 is LNHDA, CDR2 SQIVND (reference sequence). CDR3 sequence (DNA): TGTGCCAGTAGTGCACAGGGGGCAGGAGGGGGCTACACCTTC. Translation gives CASSAQGAGGGYTF.

The chain combines TRBV5-8 with TRBJ1-5; TRBD1 matches at 7 bases. The CDR3 runs 15 residues. Germline assignment: CDR1 SGHTS and CDR2 YDEGEE. The V segment lost 3 bases and the J segment 3 bases; nucleotides outside the gene matches: 6. The CDR3 reads CASSSRGGLNQPQHF. The CDR3 nucleotides are TGTGCCAGCAGCTCCCGAGGGGGCCTCAATCAGCCCCAGCATTTT. Full variable domain (outside the CDR3, taken from reference TRBV5-8 and TRBJ1-5): EAGVTQSPTHLIKTRGQQATLRCSPISGHTSVYWYQQALGLGLQFLLWYDEGEERNRGNFPPRFSGRQFPNYSSELNVNALELEDSALYLCASSSRGGLNQPQHFGDGTRLSIL.

This clone was seen more than once but under ten times. The J gene is TRBJ1-3, the V gene TRBV5-5; no clear D. From germline, CDR1 is SGHKS and CDR2 YYEKEE (reference sequence). Deletions cut 4 bases from V and 2 bases from J, with 10 bases between. The CDR3 is 14 residues long. The DNA of the CDR3 is TGTGCCAGCAGCCGGGAGGTAGCTGGAAACACCATATATTTT. Residues: CASSREVAGNTIYF.

In this sample, this clone turned up once. This rearrangement joins TRBV28 to TRBJ1-6; D is ambiguous. Germline CDR1 and CDR2: MDHEN and SYDVKM. The CDR3 length is 16 residues. Trimming pared 4 bases from V and 0 bases from J, leaving 10 bases between. The CDR3: CASSSLESSYNSPLHF. The CDR3 DNA follows: TGTGCCAGCAGTTCTCTTGAGAGCTCCTATAATTCACCCCTCCACTTT.

The chain employs TRBV12-5 and TRBJ2-5; TRBD2 agrees at 16 bases. Trimming took 6 bases from V and 6 from J; bases not matched to a gene: 13. The germline V gene encodes CDR1 LGHNT and CDR2 FRNRAP. CDR3 length: 18 residues. CDR3 residues: CASGLGTSGGAFIKTQYF. CDR3 DNA sequence: TGTGCTAGTGGCCTCGGGACTAGCGGGGGGGCCTTCATAAAGACCCAGTACTTC.